This T cell receptor (beta chain) appears in the sequencing data of a study of OX40 agonist ivuxolimab in advanced cancers. Findings of the study overall: Antigen targets of the expanded peripheral T cells went undetermined.

Sampling of blood occurred at baseline, cycle 4 day 1, and cycle 7 day 1. Points on this clone: What it binds is not known.

This CDR3 contains 14 residues. V lost 1 base, J lost 4 bases, and 10 bases lay in between. Germline V CDR1 and CDR2: SGHTA, FQGNSA. The repertoire was sequenced with immunoSEQ multiplex PCR; TCRdb's copy has only in-frame clones and lacks some. The sample lists around 62,000 clones; more than 65% were seen once. V and J are TRBV7-2 and TRBJ1-1; unclear D gene. The receptor was derived from an adult with an advanced solid tumor such as melanoma, head and neck, liver or kidney cancer. The sample here was CD4+ or CD8+ T cells sorted from blood, taken in a trial of the OX40 agonist ivuxolimab. This CDR3 is CASSLGGGVTEAFF. The CDR3 DNA sequence: TGTGCCAGCAGCTTAGGTGGAGGAGTCACTGAAGCTTTCTTT. Based on the CDR3 plus reference TRBV7-2 and TRBJ1-1, the full variable domain is GAGVSQSPSNKVTEKGKDVELRCDPISGHTALYWYRQSLGQGLEFLIYFQGNSAPDKSGLPSDRFSAERTGGSVSTLTIQRTQQEDSAVYLCASSLGGGVTEAFFGQGTRLTVV.